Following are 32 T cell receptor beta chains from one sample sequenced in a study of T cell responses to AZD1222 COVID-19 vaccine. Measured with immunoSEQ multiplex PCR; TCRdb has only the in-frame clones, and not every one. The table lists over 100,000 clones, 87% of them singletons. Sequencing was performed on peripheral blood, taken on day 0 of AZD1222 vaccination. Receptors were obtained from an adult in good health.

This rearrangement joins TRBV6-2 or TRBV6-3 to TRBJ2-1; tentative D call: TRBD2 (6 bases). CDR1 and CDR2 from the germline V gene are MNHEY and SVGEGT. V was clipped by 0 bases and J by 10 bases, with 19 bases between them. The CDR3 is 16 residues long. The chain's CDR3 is CASSYSFWGTQMEQFF. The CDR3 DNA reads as TGTGCCAGCAGTTACTCGTTCTGGGGGACTCAAATGGAGCAGTTCTTC.

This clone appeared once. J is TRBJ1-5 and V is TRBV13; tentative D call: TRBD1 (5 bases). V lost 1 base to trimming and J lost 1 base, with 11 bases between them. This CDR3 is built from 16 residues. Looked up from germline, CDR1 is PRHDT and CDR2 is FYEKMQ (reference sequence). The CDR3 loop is CASSLAGDGSNQPQHF. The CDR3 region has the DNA TGTGCCAGCAGCTTAGCGGGGGATGGGAGCAATCAGCCCCAGCATTTT. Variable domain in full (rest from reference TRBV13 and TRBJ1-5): AAGVIQSPRHLIKEKRETATLKCYPIPRHDTVYWYQQGPGQDPQFLISFYEKMQSDKGSIPDRFSAQQFSDYHSELNMSSLELGDSALYFCASSLAGDGSNQPQHFGDGTRLSIL.

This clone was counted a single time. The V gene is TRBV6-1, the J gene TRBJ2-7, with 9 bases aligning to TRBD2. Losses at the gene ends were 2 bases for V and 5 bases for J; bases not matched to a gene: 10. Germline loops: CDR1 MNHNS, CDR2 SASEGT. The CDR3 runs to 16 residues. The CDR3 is CASSETWREGLDEQYF. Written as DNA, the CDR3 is TGTGCCAGCAGTGAAACGTGGCGGGAGGGCCTAGACGAGCAGTACTTC.

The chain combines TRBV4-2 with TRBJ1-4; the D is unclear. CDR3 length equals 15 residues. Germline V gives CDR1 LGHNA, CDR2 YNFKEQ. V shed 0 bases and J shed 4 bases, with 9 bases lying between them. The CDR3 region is CASSQDGRINEKLFF. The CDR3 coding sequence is TGTGCCAGCAGCCAAGACGGTCGGATTAATGAAAAACTGTTTTTT.

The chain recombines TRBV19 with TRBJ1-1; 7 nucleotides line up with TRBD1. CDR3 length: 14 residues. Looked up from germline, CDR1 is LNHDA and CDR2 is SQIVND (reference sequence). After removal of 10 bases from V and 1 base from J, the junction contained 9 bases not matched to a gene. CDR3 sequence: CATTRDRSNTEAFF. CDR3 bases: TGTGCCACCACTAGGGACAGATCGAACACTGAAGCTTTCTTT.

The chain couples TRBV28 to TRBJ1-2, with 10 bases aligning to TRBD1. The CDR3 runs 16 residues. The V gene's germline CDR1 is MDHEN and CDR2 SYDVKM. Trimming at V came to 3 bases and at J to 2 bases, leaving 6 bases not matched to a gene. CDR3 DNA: TGTGCCAGCAGTTTGCCTCCGGGACAGGGGAACTATGGCTACACCTTC. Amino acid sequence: CASSLPPGQGNYGYTF.

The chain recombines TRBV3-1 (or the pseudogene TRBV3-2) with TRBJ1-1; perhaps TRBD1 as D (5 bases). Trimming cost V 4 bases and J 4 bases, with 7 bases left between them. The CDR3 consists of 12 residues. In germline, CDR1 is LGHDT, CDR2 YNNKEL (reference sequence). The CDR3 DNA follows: TGTGCCAGCAGCCTCCAGGGCACTGAAGCTTTCTTT. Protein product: CASSLQGTEAFF.

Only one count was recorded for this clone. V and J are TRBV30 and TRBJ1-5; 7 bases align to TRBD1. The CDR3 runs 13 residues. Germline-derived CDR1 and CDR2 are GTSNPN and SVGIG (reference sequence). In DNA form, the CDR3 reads TGTGCTATGGGACAGAGCCACAATCAGCCCCAGCATTTT. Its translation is CAMGQSHNQPQHF.

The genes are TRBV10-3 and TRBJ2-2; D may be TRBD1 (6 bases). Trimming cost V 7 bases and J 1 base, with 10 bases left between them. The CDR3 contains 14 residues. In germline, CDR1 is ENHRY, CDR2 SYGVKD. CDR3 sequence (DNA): TGTGCCATCACTCCGGGACAGAACACCGGGGAGCTGTTTTTT. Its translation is CAITPGQNTGELFF.

As DNA, the CDR3 is TGTGCCAGCAGTTTATCGATATCGGGGGGCGGGCAGACCCAGTACTTC. Amino acid sequence: CASSLSISGGGQTQYF. The rearrangement joins TRBV27 to TRBJ2-5, with TRBD2 as a possible D gene (7 bases). CDR1 and CDR2 from the germline V gene are MNHEY and SMNVEV (reference sequence). Trimming removed 0 bases from V and 6 bases from J, with 17 bases in between. The CDR3 runs to 16 residues.

CDR3 in DNA: TGTGCCAGCAGCTTAGAAGGACGTGGCATCAATGAGCAGTTCTTC. Translation gives CASSLEGRGINEQFF. This chain uses TRBV7-2 with TRBJ2-1; no reliable D call. This CDR3 has 15 residues. V lost 1 base and J lost 6, with 13 bases in between. Germline CDR1 reads SGHTA; CDR2 reads FQGNSA.

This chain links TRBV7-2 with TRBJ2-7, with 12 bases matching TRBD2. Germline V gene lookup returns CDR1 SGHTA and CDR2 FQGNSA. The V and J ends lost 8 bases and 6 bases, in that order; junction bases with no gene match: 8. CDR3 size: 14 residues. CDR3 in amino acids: CASRLAGARFEQYF. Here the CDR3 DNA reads TGTGCCAGCCGACTAGCGGGGGCGCGTTTCGAGCAGTACTTC.

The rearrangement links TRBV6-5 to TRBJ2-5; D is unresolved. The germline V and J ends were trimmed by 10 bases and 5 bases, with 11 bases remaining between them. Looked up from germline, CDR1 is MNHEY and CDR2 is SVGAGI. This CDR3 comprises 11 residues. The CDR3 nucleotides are TGTGCCACAAGGGTATGGGAGACCCAGTACTTC. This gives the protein CATRVWETQYF.

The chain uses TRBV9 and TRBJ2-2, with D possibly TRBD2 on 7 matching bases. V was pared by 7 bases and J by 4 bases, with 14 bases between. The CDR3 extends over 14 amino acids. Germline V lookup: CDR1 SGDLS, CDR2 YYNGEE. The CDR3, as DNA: TGTGCCAGCGGGGGGGCCTTGAGCACCGGGGAGCTGTTTTTT. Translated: CASGGALSTGELFF.

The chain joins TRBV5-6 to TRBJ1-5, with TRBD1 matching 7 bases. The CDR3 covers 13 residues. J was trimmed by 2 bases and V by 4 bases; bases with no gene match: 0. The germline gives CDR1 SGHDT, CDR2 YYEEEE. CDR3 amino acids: CASSQGGNQPQHF. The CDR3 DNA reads TGTGCCAGCAGCCAGGGGGGCAATCAGCCCCAGCATTTT.

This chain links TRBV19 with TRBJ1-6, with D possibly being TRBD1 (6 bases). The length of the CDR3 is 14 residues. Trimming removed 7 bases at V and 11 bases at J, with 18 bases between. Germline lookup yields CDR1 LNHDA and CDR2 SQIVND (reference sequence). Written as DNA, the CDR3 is TGTGCCAGTAATAGGGGGGCCTTCGGGACACCCCTCCACTTT. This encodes CASNRGAFGTPLHF.

The CDR3 DNA follows: TGTGCCAGCAGCTTAGCGTCGGGAGGGACAGGTCACTACGAGCAGTACTTC. Its translation is CASSLASGGTGHYEQYF. The chain is built from TRBV11-2 and TRBJ2-7; D may be TRBD1 or TRBD2 (8 bases each). This CDR3 contains 17 residues. V lost 1 base and J lost 3, with 19 bases in between. Germline values: CDR1 SGHAT, CDR2 FQNNGV.

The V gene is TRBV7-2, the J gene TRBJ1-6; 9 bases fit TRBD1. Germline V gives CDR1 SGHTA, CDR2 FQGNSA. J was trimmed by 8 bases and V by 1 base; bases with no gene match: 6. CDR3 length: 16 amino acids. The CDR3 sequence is CASSLEVTGGHSPLHF. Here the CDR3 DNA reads TGTGCCAGCAGCTTAGAAGTGACAGGGGGTCATTCACCCCTCCACTTT.

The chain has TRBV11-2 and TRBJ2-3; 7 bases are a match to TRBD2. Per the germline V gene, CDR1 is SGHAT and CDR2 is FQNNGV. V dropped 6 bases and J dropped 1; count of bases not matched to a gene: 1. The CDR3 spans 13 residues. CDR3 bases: TGTGCCAGCAGGGCGGGGGGCACAGATACGCAGTATTTT. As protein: CASRAGGTDTQYF.

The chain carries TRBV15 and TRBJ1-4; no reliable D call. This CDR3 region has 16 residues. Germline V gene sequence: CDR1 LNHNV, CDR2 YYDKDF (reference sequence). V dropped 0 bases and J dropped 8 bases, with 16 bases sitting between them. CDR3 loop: CATSRDLDSWEEKLFF. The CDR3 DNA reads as TGTGCCACCAGCAGAGATCTGGACTCCTGGGAGGAAAAACTGTTTTTT.

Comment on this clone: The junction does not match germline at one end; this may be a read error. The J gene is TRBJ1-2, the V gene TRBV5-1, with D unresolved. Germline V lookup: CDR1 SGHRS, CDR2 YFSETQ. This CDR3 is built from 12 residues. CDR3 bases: TGCGCCAGCAGCTTTACCGGCGACACTCCAGTCTTC. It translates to CASSFTGDTPVF. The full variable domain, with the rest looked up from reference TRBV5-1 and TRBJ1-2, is KAGVTQTPRYLIKTRGQQVTLSCSPISGHRSVSWYQQTPGQGLQFLFEYFSETQRNKGNFPGRFSGRQFSNSRSEMNVSTLELGDSALYLCASSFTGDTPVFGSGTRLTVV.

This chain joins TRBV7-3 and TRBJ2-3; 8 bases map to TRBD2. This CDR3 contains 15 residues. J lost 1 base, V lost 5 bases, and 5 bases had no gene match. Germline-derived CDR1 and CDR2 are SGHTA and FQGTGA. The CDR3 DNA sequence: TGTGCCAGCAGCCCCTCAGCGGGGGGCACAGATACGCAGTATTTT. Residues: CASSPSAGGTDTQYF.

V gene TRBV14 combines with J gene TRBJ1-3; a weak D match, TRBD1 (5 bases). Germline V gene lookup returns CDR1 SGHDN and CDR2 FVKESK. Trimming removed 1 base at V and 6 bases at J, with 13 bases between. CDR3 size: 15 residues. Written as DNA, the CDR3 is TGTGCCAGCAGCCAAGGCCGGGGCTTCGTAAACACCATATATTTT. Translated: CASSQGRGFVNTIYF.

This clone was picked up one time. CDR3 amino acids: CAISGQGGNSPLHF. The CDR3 DNA follows: TGTGCCATCAGCGGACAGGGAGGAAATTCACCCCTCCACTTT. V and J are TRBV10-3 and TRBJ1-6; 8 bases line up with TRBD1. Germline values: CDR1 ENHRY, CDR2 SYGVKD. The CDR3 has 14 residues. V shed 6 bases and J 7 bases; nucleotides not matched to a gene: 5.

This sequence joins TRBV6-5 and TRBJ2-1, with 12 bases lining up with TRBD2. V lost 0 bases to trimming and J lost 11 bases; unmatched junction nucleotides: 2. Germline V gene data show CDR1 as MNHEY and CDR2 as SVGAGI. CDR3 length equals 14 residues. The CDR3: CASSYSTSGGQQFF. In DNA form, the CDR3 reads TGTGCCAGCAGTTACTCGACTAGCGGGGGTCAGCAGTTCTTC.

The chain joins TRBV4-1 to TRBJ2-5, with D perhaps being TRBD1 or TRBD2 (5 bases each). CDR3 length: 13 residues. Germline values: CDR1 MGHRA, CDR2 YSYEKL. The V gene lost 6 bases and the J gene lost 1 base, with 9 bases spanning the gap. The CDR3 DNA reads TGCGCCAGCAGTCGGGGACCCCAAGAGACCCAGTACTTC. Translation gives CASSRGPQETQYF.

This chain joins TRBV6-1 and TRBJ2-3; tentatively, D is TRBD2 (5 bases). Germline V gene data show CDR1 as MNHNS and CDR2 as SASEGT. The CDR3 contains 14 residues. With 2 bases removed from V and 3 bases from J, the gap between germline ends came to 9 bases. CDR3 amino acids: CASSERGWTDTQYF. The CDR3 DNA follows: TGTGCCAGCAGTGAACGGGGTTGGACAGATACGCAGTATTTT.

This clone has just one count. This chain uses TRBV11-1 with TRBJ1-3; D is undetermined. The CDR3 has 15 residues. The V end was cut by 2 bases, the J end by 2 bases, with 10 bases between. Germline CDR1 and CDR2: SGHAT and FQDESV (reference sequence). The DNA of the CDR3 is TGTGCCAGCAGCTTATGGGGAAAAGCTGGAAACACCATATATTTT. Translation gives CASSLWGKAGNTIYF.

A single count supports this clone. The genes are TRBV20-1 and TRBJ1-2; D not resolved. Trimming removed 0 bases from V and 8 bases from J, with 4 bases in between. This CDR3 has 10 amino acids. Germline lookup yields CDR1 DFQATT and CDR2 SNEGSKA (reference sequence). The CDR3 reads CSARDLGYTF. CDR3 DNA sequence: TGCAGTGCTAGAGATTTGGGCTACACCTTC.

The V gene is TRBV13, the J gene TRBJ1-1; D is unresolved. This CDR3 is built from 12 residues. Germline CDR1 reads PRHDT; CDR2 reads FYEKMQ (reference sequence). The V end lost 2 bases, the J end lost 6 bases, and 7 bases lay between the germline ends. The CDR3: CASSLSRSEAFF. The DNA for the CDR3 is TGTGCCAGCAGCTTAAGCAGGTCTGAAGCTTTCTTT. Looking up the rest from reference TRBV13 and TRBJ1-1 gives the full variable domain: AAGVIQSPRHLIKEKRETATLKCYPIPRHDTVYWYQQGPGQDPQFLISFYEKMQSDKGSIPDRFSAQQFSDYHSELNMSSLELGDSALYFCASSLSRSEAFFGQGTRLTVV.

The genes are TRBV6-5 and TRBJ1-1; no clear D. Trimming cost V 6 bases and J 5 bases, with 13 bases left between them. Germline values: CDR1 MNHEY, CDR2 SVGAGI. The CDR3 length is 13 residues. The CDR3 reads CASSRRSETEAFF. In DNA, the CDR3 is TGTGCCAGCAGCCGCCGGAGTGAAACTGAAGCTTTCTTT.

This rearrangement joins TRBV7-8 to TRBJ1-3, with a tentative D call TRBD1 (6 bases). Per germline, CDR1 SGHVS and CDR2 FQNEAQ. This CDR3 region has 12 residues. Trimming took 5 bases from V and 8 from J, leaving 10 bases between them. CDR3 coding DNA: TGTGCCAGCAGCCTACAGGGTTACACCATATATTTT. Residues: CASSLQGYTIYF.